This section outlines one T cell receptor beta chain sequence together with its context. Its antigen is unknown. The CDR3 runs 15 residues. The junction had 8 bases not matched to a gene; V was cut back by 4 bases and J by 3 bases. CDR1 and CDR2 from the germline V gene are MNHNS and SASEGT. This sample was included in a study of blood T cells in healthy people across ages. In terms of origin and age, donors were healthy Caucasian individuals from Russia aged roughly 6 to 100. Peripheral blood from each donor was collected in a volume of 8.5 to 10 milliliters. Study-level results: Diversity of TCR beta correlated strongly with naive T cell percentage.

It was with a sample-barcoded 5' primer and a J-beta primer mix that a second PCR of roughly 7 to 12 cycles was run. Each CDR3 protein gets one entry after TCRdb re-called the 5' RACE reads with MiXCR. The sample records roughly 410,000 distinct CDR3 sequences, 50% to 60% being singletons. This receptor was obtained from a man in his fifties or sixties in good health. The chain links TRBV6-1 to TRBJ2-5, with 7 positions matching TRBD1. The sample comprised blood. CDR3 sequence (DNA): TGTGCCAGCAGTGTTTACCGGGACAGCGAAGAGACCCAGTACTTC. Encoded protein: CASSVYRDSEETQYF.